Shown below are 9 T cell receptor beta chains from a single sample sequenced in a study of somatic mutations in cytotoxic T cells in rheumatoid arthritis. Method: immunoSEQ multiplex PCR; TCRdb's copy keeps in-frame clones and lacks some. The sample shows over 8,000 clones, roughly four fifths of them seen only once. The material sequenced was CD8+ T cells sorted from blood. The source is a woman in her fifties or sixties in good health.

This chain joins TRBV2 and TRBJ2-7, with a possible D match to TRBD1 (5 bases). V shed 7 bases and J shed 0 bases, with 10 bases lying between them. CDR1 SNHLY and CDR2 FYNNEI come from the germline V gene. This CDR3 contains 13 residues. The CDR3 sequence is CASKDTPSYEQYF. CDR3 coding DNA: TGTGCCAGCAAGGACACCCCCTCCTACGAGCAGTACTTC.

This clone has only a few counts. This chain links TRBV5-4 with TRBJ2-1; tentatively, D is TRBD1 (5 bases). V lost 1 base, J lost 4 bases, and 12 bases lay in between. The germline V gene encodes CDR1 SGHNT and CDR2 YYREEE (reference sequence). CDR3 length equals 15 residues. The DNA for the CDR3 is TGTGCCAGCAGCTTGAGGGGTAGCCGGTACAATGAGCAGTTCTTC. As protein: CASSLRGSRYNEQFF.

There are a few counts of this clone. V and J are TRBV2 and TRBJ2-7, with unresolved D. V lost 6 bases to trimming and J lost 5 bases, with 20 bases between them. This CDR3 spans 15 amino acids. Germline-derived CDR1 and CDR2 are SNHLY and FYNNEI. The CDR3 DNA is TGTGCCAGCAGACCCGGGTTCAGTCGGCACCACGAGCAGTACTTC. It encodes CASRPGFSRHHEQYF. Combining the CDR3 with reference TRBV2 and TRBJ2-7 gives the whole variable domain EPEVTQTPSHQVTQMGQEVILRCVPISNHLYFYWYRQILGQKVEFLVSFYNNEISEKSEIFDDQFSVERPDGSNFTLKIRSTKLEDSAMYFCASRPGFSRHHEQYFGPGTRLTVT.

The rearrangement uses TRBV9 and TRBJ1-6; 7 bases line up with TRBD1. The CDR3 is made up of 15 amino acids. Germline V CDR1 and CDR2: SGDLS, YYNGEE. V shed 3 bases and J 8 bases; nucleotides not matched to a gene: 8. The CDR3 DNA reads as TGTGCCAGCAGCGACCCCGACAGGGTCGATTCACCCCTCCACTTT. It encodes CASSDPDRVDSPLHF. Filled out from reference TRBV9 and TRBJ1-6, the complete variable domain reads DSGVTQTPKHLITATGQRVTLRCSPRSGDLSVYWYQQSLDQGLQFLIQYYNGEERAKGNILERFSAQQFPDLHSELNLSSLELGDSALYFCASSDPDRVDSPLHFGNGTRLTVT.

This clone was seen a handful of times. The chain recombines TRBV4-3 with TRBJ1-4; 7 bases are a match to TRBD1. The CDR3 sequence is 16 residues long. The germline V gene has CDR1 LGHNA and CDR2 YSLEER. Germline trimming cut 0 bases from V and 6 bases from J; bases unmatched to any gene: 7. The CDR3 coding sequence is TGCGCCAGCAGCCAAGATGGCGGGACAGAGTATGAAAAACTGTTTTTT. This codes for CASSQDGGTEYEKLFF.

The CDR3 DNA reads TGTGCTAGTGGTTTGGTAACGTCGGGGGGGCGATACGAGCAGTACTTC. This encodes CASGLVTSGGRYEQYF. The chain employs TRBV12-5 and TRBJ2-7, with 8 bases lining up with TRBD2. The CDR3 is made up of 16 amino acids. In germline, CDR1 is LGHNT, CDR2 FRNRAP. V was clipped by 0 bases and J by 4 bases; unmatched bases: 8.

The chain couples TRBV19 to TRBJ2-7, with TRBD2 matching over 7 bases. The CDR3 loop spans 14 amino acids. V shed 3 bases, J shed 2 bases, and the junction held 4 bases outside the gene matches. Germline V CDR1 and CDR2: LNHDA, SQIVND (reference sequence). The CDR3 here is CASSMGLAAYEQYF. CDR3 DNA sequence: TGTGCCAGTAGTATGGGGCTAGCGGCCTACGAGCAGTACTTC. The full variable domain, its missing parts supplied by reference TRBV19 and TRBJ2-7, is DGGITQSPKYLFRKEGQNVTLSCEQNLNHDAMYWYRQDPGQGLRLIYYSQIVNDFQKGDIAEGYSVSREKKESFPLTVTSAQKNPTAFYLCASSMGLAAYEQYFGPGTRLTVT.

The J gene is TRBJ1-5, the V gene TRBV27, with a weak D call TRBD1 (6 bases). Germline V CDR1 and CDR2: MNHEY, SMNVEV (reference sequence). This CDR3 contains 16 residues. V lost 5 bases to trimming and J lost 3 bases, with 17 bases between them. CDR3 DNA sequence: TGTGCCAGCAGTCTGGGGGCAAATCCCTTCAATCAGCCCCAGCATTTT. This translates into CASSLGANPFNQPQHF.

This rearrangement joins TRBV9 to TRBJ1-2; 8 bases match TRBD1. V lost 6 bases, J lost 3 bases, and 7 bases stayed unmatched. The CDR3 consists of 14 residues. Germline V gene sequence: CDR1 SGDLS, CDR2 YYNGEE. The CDR3 spells CASNQQDRDYGYTF. The CDR3 DNA sequence: TGTGCCAGCAACCAACAGGACAGGGACTATGGCTACACCTTC.